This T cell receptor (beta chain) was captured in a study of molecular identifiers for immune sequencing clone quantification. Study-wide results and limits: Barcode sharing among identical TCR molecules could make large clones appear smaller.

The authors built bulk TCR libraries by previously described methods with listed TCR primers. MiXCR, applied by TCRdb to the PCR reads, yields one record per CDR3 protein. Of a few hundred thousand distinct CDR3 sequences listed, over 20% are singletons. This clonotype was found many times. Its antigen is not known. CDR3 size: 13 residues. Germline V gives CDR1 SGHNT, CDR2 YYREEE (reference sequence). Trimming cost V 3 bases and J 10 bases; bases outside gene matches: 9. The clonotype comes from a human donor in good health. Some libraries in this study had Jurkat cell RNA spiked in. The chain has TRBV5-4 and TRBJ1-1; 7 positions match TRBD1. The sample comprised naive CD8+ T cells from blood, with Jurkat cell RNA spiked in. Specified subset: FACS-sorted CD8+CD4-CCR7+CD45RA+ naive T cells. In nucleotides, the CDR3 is TGTGCCAGCAGCTCCGGACAGGAAGTCGGAGCTTTCTTT. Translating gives CASSSGQEVGAFF.